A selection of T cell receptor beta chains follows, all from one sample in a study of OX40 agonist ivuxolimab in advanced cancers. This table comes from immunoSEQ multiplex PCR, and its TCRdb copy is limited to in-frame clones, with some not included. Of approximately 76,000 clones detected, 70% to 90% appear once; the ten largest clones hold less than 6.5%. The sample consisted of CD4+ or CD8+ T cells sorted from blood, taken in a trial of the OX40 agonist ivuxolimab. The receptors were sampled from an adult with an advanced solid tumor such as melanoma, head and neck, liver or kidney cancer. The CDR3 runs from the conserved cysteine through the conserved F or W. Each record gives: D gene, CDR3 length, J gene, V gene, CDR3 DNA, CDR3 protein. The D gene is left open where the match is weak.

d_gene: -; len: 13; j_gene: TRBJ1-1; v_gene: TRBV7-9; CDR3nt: TGTGCCAGCAGCCAGAACAGCGGCACTGAAGCTTTCTTT; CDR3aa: CASSQNSGTEAFF
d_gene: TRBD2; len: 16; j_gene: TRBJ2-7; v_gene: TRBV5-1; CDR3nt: TGCGCCAGCAGCTCGCAGGGACTAGCGGGAGCCTACGAGCAGTACTTC; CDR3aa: CASSSQGLAGAYEQYF
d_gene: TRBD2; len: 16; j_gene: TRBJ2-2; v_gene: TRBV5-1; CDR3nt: TGCGCCAGCAGCTTGGGGACTAGCGGGAACACCGGGGAGCTGTTTTTT; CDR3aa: CASSLGTSGNTGELFF
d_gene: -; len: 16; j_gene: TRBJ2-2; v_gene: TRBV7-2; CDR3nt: TGTGCCAGCAGCTTAGTGTGGGGGCAGAACACCGGGGAGCTGTTTTTT; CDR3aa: CASSLVWGQNTGELFF
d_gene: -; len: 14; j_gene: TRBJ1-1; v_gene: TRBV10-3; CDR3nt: TGTGCCATCAGTGAGCCCCCGGGGAACACTGAAGCTTTCTTT; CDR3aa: CAISEPPGNTEAFF
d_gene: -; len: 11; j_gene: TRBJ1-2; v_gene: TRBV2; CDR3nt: TGTGCCAGCAGTGGAGTCGGTGGCTACACCTTC; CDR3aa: CASSGVGGYTF
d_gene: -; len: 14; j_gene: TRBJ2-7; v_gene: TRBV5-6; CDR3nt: TGTGCCAGCAGCTTAAAAATAGACAACTACGAGCAGTACTTC; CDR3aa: CASSLKIDNYEQYF
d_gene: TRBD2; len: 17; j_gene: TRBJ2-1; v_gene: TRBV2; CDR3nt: TGTGCCAGCAGTGAAGGGACTAGCGGGATCGTTGGGGGTGAGCAGTTCTTC; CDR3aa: CASSEGTSGIVGGEQFF
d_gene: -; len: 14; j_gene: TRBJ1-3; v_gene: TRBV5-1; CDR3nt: TGCGCCAGCAGCTTGGACGACTCTGGAAACACCATATATTTT; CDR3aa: CASSLDDSGNTIYF
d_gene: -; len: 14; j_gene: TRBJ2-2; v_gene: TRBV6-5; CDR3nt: TGTGCCAGCAGTTACTCACGCGTCCCCGGGGAGCTGTTTTTT; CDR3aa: CASSYSRVPGELFF
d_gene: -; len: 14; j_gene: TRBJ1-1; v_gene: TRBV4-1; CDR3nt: TGCGCCAGCAGCCAAGACCGTACTACCACTGAAGCTTTCTTT; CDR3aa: CASSQDRTTTEAFF